The T cell receptor (beta chain) under discussion was sequenced for a study of blood T cell repertoires in COVID-19. For the study at large: Spain, Italy and the United States supplied samples that represented acute and convalescent COVID-19.

Per germline, CDR1 MGHDK and CDR2 SYGVNS. The CDR3 is 14 amino acids. The J segment lost 7 bases and the V segment lost 2 bases, leaving 8 bases of the junction unmatched. Clones were sequenced by immunoSEQ multiplex PCR, and TCRdb holds only the in-frame ones, with some missing. In the table there are tens of thousands of clones, over 75% of which are singletons. V and J are TRBV25-1 and TRBJ2-7; TRBD1 matches at 7 bases. Material for sequencing was peripheral blood. The clonotype comes from a human donor in a cohort sampled during active COVID-19. CDR3 sequence: CASSELRTGGEQYF. DNA of the CDR3: TGTGCCAGCAGTGAACTTAGGACAGGCGGTGAGCAGTACTTC.